This T cell receptor (beta chain) was sequenced in a study of a mutant IDH1 vaccine in newly diagnosed glioma. This CDR3 contains 14 residues. Deletions cut 2 bases from V and 3 bases from J, with 7 bases between. Germline V gene data show CDR1 as LGHNA and CDR2 as YSLEER. As regards this clone: As yet, its antigen is unknown.

Here immunoSEQ multiplex PCR was the method, and the copy in TCRdb shows in-frame clones only, minus some. The sample records 50,000 to 75,000 clones, under 85% being singletons. As for time point: week 35, safety follow-up. All doses held 300 ug of mutant IDH1 20-mer peptide, with topical imiquimod. The clonotype comes from a man in his fifties with glioma. The chain employs TRBV4-3 and TRBJ1-4, with a tentative D call TRBD1 (6 bases). The source material was PBMCs, sampled from a glioma patient whose treatment included an IDH1 peptide vaccine. The CDR3 loop reads CASSQWGPNEKLFF. In DNA, the CDR3 is TGCGCCAGCAGCCAATGGGGGCCTAATGAAAAACTGTTTTTT.